Below, 18 T cell receptor beta chains from the same sample are listed, as sequenced in a study of T cells in Graves' hyperthyroidism and ophthalmopathy. RNA transcripts were the template for amplifying TCR beta CDR3 regions. A first-round RT-PCR of the TCR CDR3 used the HTBI primer set. TCRdb reprocessed the multiplex PCR reads with MiXCR, giving one entry per CDR3 protein. The sample contains over 650,000 distinct CDR3 sequences, about 15% of which appear only once. Sequenced input: blood. Receptors were obtained from a man between 18 and 29 years old with Graves' hyperthyroidism.

In this sample, this clonotype turned up a few times. V gene TRBV11-2 combines with J gene TRBJ2-2; D possibly corresponds to TRBD2 (5 bases). CDR3 length equals 14 residues. The V and J ends lost 1 base and 7 bases respectively, with 10 bases between them. In germline, CDR1 is SGHAT, CDR2 FQNNGV. The CDR3: CASSLGVGVGELFF. The CDR3 coding sequence is TGTGCCAGCAGCTTAGGGGTGGGAGTCGGGGAGCTGTTTTTT.

This clonotype was counted only a few times. The rearrangement links TRBV27 to TRBJ2-7; the match to TRBD1 covers 9 bases. J gave up 0 bases and V 2 bases, and 11 bases lay outside the gene matches. The CDR3 totals 18 residues. Looked up from germline, CDR1 is MNHEY and CDR2 is SMNVEV (reference sequence). The CDR3 nucleotides are TGTGCCAGCAGTTTACCGCCGCCGGGACAGGGAGGCTCCTACGAGCAGTACTTC. Translated, it gives CASSLPPPGQGGSYEQYF.

The chain links TRBV12-3 or TRBV12-4 to TRBJ2-5; possibly TRBD2 for D (7 bases). CDR3 size: 11 residues. V was trimmed by 4 bases and J by 14 bases, leaving 14 bases between them. The CDR3 reads CASSSRGATYF. The CDR3 coding sequence is TGTGCCAGCAGTTCCCGGGGGGCGACCTACTTC.

This clonotype was counted many times. The chain joins TRBV12-3 or TRBV12-4 to TRBJ2-7, with D possibly being TRBD1 (6 bases). V was clipped by 3 bases and J by 3 bases, with 12 bases between them. The CDR3 extends over 14 amino acids. CDR3 in amino acids: CASSFEGTIYEQYF. The CDR3 DNA reads TGTGCCAGCAGTTTCGAAGGGACAATCTACGAGCAGTACTTC.

This clonotype was recorded at least ten times. V and J are TRBV7-2 and TRBJ2-2; 7 nucleotides line up with TRBD1. Per the germline V gene, CDR1 is SGHTA and CDR2 is FQGNSA. The length of the CDR3 is 15 residues. V shed 4 bases and J 3 bases; nucleotides not matched to a gene: 5. CDR3 residues: CASSSGTVYTGELFF. In DNA, the CDR3 is TGTGCCAGCAGCTCAGGGACAGTATACACCGGGGAGCTGTTTTTT.

This clonotype has a count of ten or more. The V gene is TRBV28, the J gene TRBJ2-5; unclear D gene. V gave up 8 bases and J gave up 7 bases, with 14 bases separating them. CDR1 is MDHEN, CDR2 SYDVKM, per germline. The CDR3 runs 12 residues. CDR3 bases: TGTGCCAGCTGCTCAGGCGAGGCGACCCAGTACTTC. Translation gives CASCSGEATQYF.

This clonotype was seen at least ten times. The gene calls are TRBV7-9 and TRBJ2-7; D is unresolved. The germline CDR1 and CDR2 sequences are SEHNR and FQNEAQ (reference sequence). This CDR3 region has 12 residues. The germline V and J ends were trimmed by 4 bases and 7 bases, with 11 bases remaining between them. CDR3 amino acids: CASSSLSQEQYF. Here the CDR3 DNA reads TGTGCCAGCAGCTCGCTTAGTCAGGAGCAGTACTTC.

In this sample, this clonotype turned up many times. V is TRBV27 and J is TRBJ2-7; 7 bases map to TRBD1. The CDR3 is 16 amino acids. The junction had 10 bases not matched to a gene; V was cut back by 2 bases and J by 3 bases. Per germline, CDR1 MNHEY and CDR2 SMNVEV (reference sequence). The CDR3 region is CASSLTLGSGGYEQYF. The DNA for the CDR3 is TGTGCCAGCAGTTTAACCCTGGGCTCAGGGGGCTACGAGCAGTACTTC.

In its sample, this clonotype was seen a few times. The J gene is TRBJ2-5, the V gene TRBV19; TRBD2 is a possible D gene (6 bases). Trimming took off 5 bases at V and 3 bases at J, with 10 bases between the two ends. Germline V gives CDR1 LNHDA, CDR2 SQIVND (reference sequence). There are 13 residues in the CDR3. The CDR3 is CASSRDFEETQYF. The CDR3 DNA reads TGTGCCAGTAGTCGGGACTTCGAAGAGACCCAGTACTTC.

This clonotype was recorded once. The chain links TRBV20-1 to TRBJ1-6; tentative D call: TRBD1 (6 bases). Germline V gene sequence: CDR1 DFQATT, CDR2 SNEGSKA (reference sequence). V lost 0 bases, J lost 8 bases, and 14 bases lay in between. The CDR3 consists of 15 residues. CDR3 sequence reads: CSAREFRGPYSPLHF. CDR3 nucleotides: TGCAGTGCTAGAGAATTCAGGGGTCCATATTCACCCCTCCACTTT.

This clonotype was recorded many times. The CDR3 nucleotides read TGTGCCAGCAGGTCGGGACTAGCGAGTTCCTACGAGCAGTACTTC. This encodes CASRSGLASSYEQYF. The gene calls are TRBV28 and TRBJ2-7; TRBD2 aligns across 10 bases. V shed 6 bases and J 1 base; nucleotides not matched to a gene: 6. This CDR3 comprises 15 residues. CDR1 is MDHEN and CDR2 is SYDVKM in the germline V gene.

The table lists this clonotype with many counts. The rearrangement uses TRBV27 and TRBJ2-7, with TRBD2 matching over 9 bases. CDR1 is MNHEY, CDR2 SMNVEV, per germline (reference sequence). The CDR3 contains 15 residues. J lost 7 bases, V lost 8 bases, and 15 bases had no gene match. The CDR3 DNA follows: TGTGCCAGCGGCGACAGCGGGAGGATCGCCATGGAGCAGTACTTC. This gives the protein CASGDSGRIAMEQYF.

Ten or more counts support this clonotype. This chain joins TRBV20-1 and TRBJ2-1; D gene ambiguous. Germline CDR1 DFQATT, CDR2 SNEGSKA (reference sequence). The CDR3 consists of 14 residues. V was pared by 3 bases and J by 3 bases, with 12 bases between. DNA for the CDR3: TGCAGTGCTAGCTTAGCCTTAAACTACAATGAGCAGTTCTTC. The encoded protein is CSASLALNYNEQFF.

This clonotype was observed many times. The chain joins TRBV6-5 to TRBJ2-1; TRBD2 aligns across 12 bases. The germline CDR1 and CDR2 sequences are MNHEY and SVGAGI. The CDR3 totals 21 residues. The trim removed 0 bases at V and 0 bases at J, leaving 12 bases unmatched. CDR3 residues: CASSYSLGVRTSGNSYNEQFF. CDR3 coding DNA: TGTGCCAGCAGTTACTCCCTCGGTGTTAGGACTAGCGGGAACTCCTACAATGAGCAGTTCTTC.

The chain couples TRBV7-8 to TRBJ2-7; maybe TRBD2 (6 bases). With 2 bases removed from V and 4 bases from J, the gap between germline ends came to 21 bases. Germline assignment: CDR1 SGHVS and CDR2 FQNEAQ. The CDR3 is 17 residues long. The CDR3 DNA reads as TGTGCCAGCAGCTTAAAGGCCCTGCAGCGGGCGAGGTACGAGCAGTACTTC. It encodes CASSLKALQRARYEQYF.

This rearrangement joins TRBV4-1 to TRBJ1-4; TRBD1 matches at 10 bases. This CDR3 has 15 amino acids. Trimming removed 5 bases from V and 8 bases from J; junction bases left unmatched: 8. Germline V gene sequence: CDR1 MGHRA, CDR2 YSYEKL. The CDR3 reads CASSLRTGGEEKLFF. CDR3 bases: TGCGCCAGCAGCTTGCGGACAGGGGGAGAGGAAAAACTGTTTTTT.

The table lists this clonotype with many counts. The chain carries TRBV20-1 and TRBJ1-5; no clear D gene. V was trimmed by 4 bases and J by 2 bases, leaving 15 bases between them. This CDR3 has 15 residues. Germline V gives CDR1 DFQATT, CDR2 SNEGSKA (reference sequence). CDR3 protein: CSATIPAGGNQPQHF. DNA of the CDR3: TGCAGTGCTACTATACCAGCGGGTGGCAATCAGCCCCAGCATTTT.

V gene TRBV19 combines with J gene TRBJ2-5, with a possible D match to TRBD2 (6 bases). Per germline, CDR1 LNHDA and CDR2 SQIVND (reference sequence). V lost 11 bases, J lost 5 bases, and 18 bases lay in between. The CDR3 contains 13 residues. CDR3 protein: CASKRAGKETQYF. CDR3 nucleotides: TGTGCCTCAAAAAGGGCGGGGAAGGAGACCCAGTACTTC.